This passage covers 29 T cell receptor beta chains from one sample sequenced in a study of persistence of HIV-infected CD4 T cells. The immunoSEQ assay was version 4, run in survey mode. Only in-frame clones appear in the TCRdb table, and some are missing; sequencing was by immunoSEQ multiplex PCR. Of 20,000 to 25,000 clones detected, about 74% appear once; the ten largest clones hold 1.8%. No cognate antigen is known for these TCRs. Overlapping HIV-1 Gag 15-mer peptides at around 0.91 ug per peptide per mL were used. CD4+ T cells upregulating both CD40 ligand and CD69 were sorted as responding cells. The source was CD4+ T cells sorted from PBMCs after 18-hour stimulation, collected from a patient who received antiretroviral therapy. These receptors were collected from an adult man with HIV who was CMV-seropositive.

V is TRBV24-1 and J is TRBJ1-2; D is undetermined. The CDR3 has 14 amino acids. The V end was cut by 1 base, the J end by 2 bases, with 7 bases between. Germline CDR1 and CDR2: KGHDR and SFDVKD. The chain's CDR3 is CATSDLEVNYGYTF. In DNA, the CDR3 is TGTGCCACCAGTGATTTAGAAGTAAACTATGGCTACACCTTC.

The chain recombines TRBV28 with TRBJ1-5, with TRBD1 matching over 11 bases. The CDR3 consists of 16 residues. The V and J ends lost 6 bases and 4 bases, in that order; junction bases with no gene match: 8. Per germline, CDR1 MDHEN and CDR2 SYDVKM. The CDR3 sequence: CASRMDRGRRNQPQHF. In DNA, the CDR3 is TGTGCCAGCAGAATGGACAGGGGGCGTAGGAATCAGCCCCAGCATTTT. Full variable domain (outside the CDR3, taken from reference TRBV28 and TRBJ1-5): DVKVTQSSRYLVKRTGEKVFLECVQDMDHENMFWYRQDPGLGLRLIYFSYDVKMKEKGDIPEGYSVSREKKERFSLILESASTNQTSMYLCASRMDRGRRNQPQHFGDGTRLSIL.

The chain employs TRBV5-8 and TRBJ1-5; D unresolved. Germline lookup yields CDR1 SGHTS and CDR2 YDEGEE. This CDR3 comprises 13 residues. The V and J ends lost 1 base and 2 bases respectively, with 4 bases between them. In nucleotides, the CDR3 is TGTGCCAGCAGCTTGAGGGGCAATCAGCCCCAGCATTTT. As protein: CASSLRGNQPQHF.

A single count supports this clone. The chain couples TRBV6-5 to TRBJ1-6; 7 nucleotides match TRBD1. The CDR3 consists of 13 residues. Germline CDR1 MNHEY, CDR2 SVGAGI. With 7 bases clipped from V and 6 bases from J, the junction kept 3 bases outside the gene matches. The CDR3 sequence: CASTGTANSPLHF. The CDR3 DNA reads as TGTGCCAGCACCGGGACAGCTAATTCACCCCTCCACTTT.

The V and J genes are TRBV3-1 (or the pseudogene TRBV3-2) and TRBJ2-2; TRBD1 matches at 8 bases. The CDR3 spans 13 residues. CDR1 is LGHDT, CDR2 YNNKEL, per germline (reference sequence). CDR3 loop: CAAGQGSTGELFF. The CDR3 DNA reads TGTGCAGCTGGACAGGGTAGCACCGGGGAGCTGTTTTTT.

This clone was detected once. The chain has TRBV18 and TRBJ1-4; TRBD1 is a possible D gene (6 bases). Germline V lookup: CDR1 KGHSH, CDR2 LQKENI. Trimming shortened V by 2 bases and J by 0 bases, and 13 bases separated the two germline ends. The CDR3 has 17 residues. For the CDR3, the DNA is TGTGCCAGCTCACCAGGACAGCTTGGGGCAACTAATGAAAAACTGTTTTTT. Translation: CASSPGQLGATNEKLFF.

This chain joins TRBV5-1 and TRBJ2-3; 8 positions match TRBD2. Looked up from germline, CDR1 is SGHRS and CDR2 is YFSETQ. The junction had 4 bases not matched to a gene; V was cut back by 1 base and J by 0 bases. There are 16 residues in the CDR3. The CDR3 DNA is TGCGCCAGCAGCTTGATCAGCGGGGGCAGCACAGATACGCAGTATTTT. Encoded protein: CASSLISGGSTDTQYF.

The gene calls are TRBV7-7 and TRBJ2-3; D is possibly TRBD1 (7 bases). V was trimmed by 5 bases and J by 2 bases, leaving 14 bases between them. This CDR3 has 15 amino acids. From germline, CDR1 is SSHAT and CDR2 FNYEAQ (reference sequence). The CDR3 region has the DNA TGTGCCAGCAGCCGCGGAGGGGGCCCCACAGATACGCAGTATTTT. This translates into CASSRGGGPTDTQYF.

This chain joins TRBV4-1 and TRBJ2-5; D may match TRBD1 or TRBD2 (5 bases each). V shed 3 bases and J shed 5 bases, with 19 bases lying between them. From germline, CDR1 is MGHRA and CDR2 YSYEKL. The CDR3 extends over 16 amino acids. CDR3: CASSHPTGQRDETQYF. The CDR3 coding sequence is TGCGCCAGCAGCCACCCAACGGGGCAAAGGGATGAGACCCAGTACTTC.

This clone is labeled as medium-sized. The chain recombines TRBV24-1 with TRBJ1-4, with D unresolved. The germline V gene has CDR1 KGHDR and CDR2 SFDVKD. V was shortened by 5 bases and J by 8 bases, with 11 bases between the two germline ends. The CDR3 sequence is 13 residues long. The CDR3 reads CATSAGEWEKLFF. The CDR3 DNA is TGTGCCACCAGTGCCGGGGAGTGGGAAAAACTGTTTTTT.

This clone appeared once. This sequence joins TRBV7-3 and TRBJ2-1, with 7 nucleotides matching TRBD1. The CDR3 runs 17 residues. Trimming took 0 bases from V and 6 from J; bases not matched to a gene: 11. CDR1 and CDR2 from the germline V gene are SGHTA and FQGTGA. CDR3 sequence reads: CASSLTRQGTGSNEQFF. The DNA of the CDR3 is TGTGCCAGCAGCTTAACCCGACAGGGTACCGGGTCCAATGAGCAGTTCTTC.

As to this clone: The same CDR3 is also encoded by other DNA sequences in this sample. The CDR3 nucleotides read TGCGCCAGTATATCCTACAATGAGCAGTTCTTC. It is translated as CASISYNEQFF. V is TRBV5-1 and J is TRBJ2-1; D is undetermined. The germline V gene has CDR1 SGHRS and CDR2 YFSETQ. This CDR3 region has 11 residues. V lost 8 bases and J lost 1, with 4 bases in between.

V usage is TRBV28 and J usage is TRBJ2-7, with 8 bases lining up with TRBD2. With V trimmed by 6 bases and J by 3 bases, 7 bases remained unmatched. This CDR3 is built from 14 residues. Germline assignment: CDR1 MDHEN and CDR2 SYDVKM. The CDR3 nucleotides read TGTGCCAGCAGCATAGCGGGGACGAACTACGAGCAGTACTTC. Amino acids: CASSIAGTNYEQYF.

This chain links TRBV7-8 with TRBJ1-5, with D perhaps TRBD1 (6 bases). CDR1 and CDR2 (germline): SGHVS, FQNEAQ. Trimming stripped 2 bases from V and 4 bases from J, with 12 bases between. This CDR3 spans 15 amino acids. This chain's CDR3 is CASSLYRQANQPQHF. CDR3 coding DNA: TGTGCCAGCAGCTTATATCGACAGGCTAATCAGCCCCAGCATTTT.

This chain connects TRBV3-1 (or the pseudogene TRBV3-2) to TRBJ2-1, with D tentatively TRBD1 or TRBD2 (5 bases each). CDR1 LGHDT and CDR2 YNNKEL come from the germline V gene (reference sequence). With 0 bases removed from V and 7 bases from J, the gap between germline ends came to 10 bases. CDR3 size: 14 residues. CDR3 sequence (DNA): TGTGCCAGCAGCCAAGATCAGGGCGGGAATGAGCAGTTCTTC. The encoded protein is CASSQDQGGNEQFF.

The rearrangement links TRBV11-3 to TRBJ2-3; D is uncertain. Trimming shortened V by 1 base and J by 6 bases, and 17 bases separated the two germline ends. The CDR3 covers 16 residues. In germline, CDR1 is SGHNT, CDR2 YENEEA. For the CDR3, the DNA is TGTGCCAGCAGCTTAGGTTACCGAGAGAAGGAGGATACGCAGTATTTT. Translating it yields CASSLGYREKEDTQYF.

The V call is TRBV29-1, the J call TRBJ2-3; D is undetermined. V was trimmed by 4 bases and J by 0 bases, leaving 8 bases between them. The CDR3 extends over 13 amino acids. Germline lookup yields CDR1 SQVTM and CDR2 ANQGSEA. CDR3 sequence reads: CSVVASSTDTQYF. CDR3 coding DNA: TGCAGCGTTGTGGCCAGTAGCACAGATACGCAGTATTTT.

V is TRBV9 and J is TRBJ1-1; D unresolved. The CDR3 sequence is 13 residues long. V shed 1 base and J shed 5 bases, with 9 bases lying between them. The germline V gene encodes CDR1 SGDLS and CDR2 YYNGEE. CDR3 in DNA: TGTGCCAGCAGCGTAAAAGGTGGGACTGAAGCTTTCTTT. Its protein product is CASSVKGGTEAFF.

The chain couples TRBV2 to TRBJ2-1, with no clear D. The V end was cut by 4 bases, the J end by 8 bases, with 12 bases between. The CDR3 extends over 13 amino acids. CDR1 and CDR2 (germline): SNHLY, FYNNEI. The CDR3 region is CASSGDNNHEQFF. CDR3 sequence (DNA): TGTGCCAGCAGTGGGGATAACAACCATGAGCAGTTCTTC.

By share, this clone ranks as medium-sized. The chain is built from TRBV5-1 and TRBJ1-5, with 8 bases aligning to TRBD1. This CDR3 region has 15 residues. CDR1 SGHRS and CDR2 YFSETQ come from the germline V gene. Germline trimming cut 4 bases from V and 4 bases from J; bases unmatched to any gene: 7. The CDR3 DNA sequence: TGCGCCAGCAGCGCTCAGGGGGCGCAGAATCAGCCCCAGCATTTT. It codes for CASSAQGAQNQPQHF.

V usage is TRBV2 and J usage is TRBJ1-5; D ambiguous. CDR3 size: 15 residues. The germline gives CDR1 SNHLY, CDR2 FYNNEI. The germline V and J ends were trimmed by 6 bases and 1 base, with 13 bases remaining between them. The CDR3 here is CASSVGQASNQPQHF. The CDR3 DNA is TGTGCCAGCAGCGTTGGGCAGGCGAGCAATCAGCCCCAGCATTTT.

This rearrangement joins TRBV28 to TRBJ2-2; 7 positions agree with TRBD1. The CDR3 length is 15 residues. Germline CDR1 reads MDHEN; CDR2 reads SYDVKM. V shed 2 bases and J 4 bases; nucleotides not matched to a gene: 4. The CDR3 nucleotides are TGTGCCAGCAGTTTAGGGACAGTTGGCACCGGGGAGCTGTTTTTT. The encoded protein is CASSLGTVGTGELFF.

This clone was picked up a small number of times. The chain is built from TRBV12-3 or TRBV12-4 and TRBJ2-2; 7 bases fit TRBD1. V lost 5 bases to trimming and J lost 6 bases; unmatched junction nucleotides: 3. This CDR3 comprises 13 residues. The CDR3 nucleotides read TGTGCCAGCAGTCGTCAGGGGGCCGGGGAGCTGTTTTTT. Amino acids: CASSRQGAGELFF.

For the CDR3, the DNA is TGTGCCAGCAGGATTCAGGACAGGGCGGATGGCTACACCTTC. This codes for CASRIQDRADGYTF. This rearrangement joins TRBV5-5 to TRBJ1-2; 8 nucleotides align to TRBD1. Losses at the gene ends were 5 bases for V and 6 bases for J; bases not matched to a gene: 9. Per the germline V gene, CDR1 is SGHKS and CDR2 is YYEKEE (reference sequence). CDR3 size: 14 residues.

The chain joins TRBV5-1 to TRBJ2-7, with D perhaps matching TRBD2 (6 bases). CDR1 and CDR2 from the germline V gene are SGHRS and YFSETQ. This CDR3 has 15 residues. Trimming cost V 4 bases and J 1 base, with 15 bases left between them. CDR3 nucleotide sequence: TGCGCCAGCAGCCCCTCCCCGGGAGATTCCTACGAGCAGTACTTC. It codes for CASSPSPGDSYEQYF.

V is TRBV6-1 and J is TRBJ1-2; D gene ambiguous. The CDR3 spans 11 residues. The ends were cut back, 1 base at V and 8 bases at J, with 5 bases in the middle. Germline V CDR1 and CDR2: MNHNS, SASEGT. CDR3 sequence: CASSEVGGYTF. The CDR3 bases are TGTGCCAGCAGTGAAGTGGGCGGCTACACCTTC.

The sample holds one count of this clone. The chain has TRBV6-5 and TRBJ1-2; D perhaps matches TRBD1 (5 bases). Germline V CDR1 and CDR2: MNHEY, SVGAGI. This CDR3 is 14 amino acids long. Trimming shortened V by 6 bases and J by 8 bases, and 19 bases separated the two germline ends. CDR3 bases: TGTGCCAGCAGCGCCGAGTATAGGGGATGGGGCTACACCTTC. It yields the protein CASSAEYRGWGYTF.

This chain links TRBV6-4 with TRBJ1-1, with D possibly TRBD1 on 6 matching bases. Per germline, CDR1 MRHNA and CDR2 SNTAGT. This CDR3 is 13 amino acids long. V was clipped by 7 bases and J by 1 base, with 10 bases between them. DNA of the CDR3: TGTGCCAGCAAGCGACAGGCGAACACTGAAGCTTTCTTT. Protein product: CASKRQANTEAFF.

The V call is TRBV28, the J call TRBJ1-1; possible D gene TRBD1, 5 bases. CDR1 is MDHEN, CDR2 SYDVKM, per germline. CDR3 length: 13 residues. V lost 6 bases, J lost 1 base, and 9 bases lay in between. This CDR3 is CASRTDSNTEAFF. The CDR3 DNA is TGTGCCAGCAGGACAGACTCGAACACTGAAGCTTTCTTT.